The sequence of this T cell receptor (beta chain) was determined in a study of CD8 T cells in ankylosing spondylitis. Germline loops: CDR1 SGHRS, CDR2 YFSETQ. After removal of 0 bases from V and 0 bases from J, the junction contained 5 bases not matched to a gene. This CDR3 has 17 residues. TCRdb called the 5' RACE reads again in MiXCR, with one record for every CDR3 protein. Of about 220,000 distinct CDR3 sequences in the sample, roughly a tenth were seen once. The rearrangement links TRBV5-1 to TRBJ1-5, with 8 bases lining up with TRBD1. The sequence was obtained from a male donor with ankylosing spondylitis or in good health (not recorded which). Sequencing was done on a sample of blood, either unsorted or a sorted T cell fraction (not recorded which). CDR3 nucleotides: TGCGCCAGCAGCTTGGGGGACAGGATCGCTAGCAATCAGCCCCAGCATTTT. It is translated as CASSLGDRIASNQPQHF.